This T cell receptor beta chain comes out of a study of molecular identifiers for immune sequencing clone quantification. TCRdb analysed the PCR reads with MiXCR anew, one entry per CDR3 protein. The sample records about half a million distinct CDR3 sequences, less than 30% being singletons. Trimming removed 4 bases at V and 2 bases at J, with 12 bases between. The germline gives CDR1 SGHDT, CDR2 YYEEEE. The CDR3 loop spans 14 amino acids. This clonotype was counted a few times. The rearrangement joins TRBV5-6 to TRBJ2-5; perhaps TRBD2 as D (7 bases). What was sequenced was naive CD8+ T cells from blood, with Jurkat cell RNA spiked in. The subset here: FACS-sorted CD8+CD4-CCR7+CD45RA+ naive T cells. This TCR derives from a human donor in good health. Some libraries in this study had Jurkat cell RNA spiked in. The CDR3 region is CASSKGGGQETQYF. As DNA, the CDR3 is TGTGCCAGCAGCAAGGGGGGGGGTCAAGAGACCCAGTACTTC.